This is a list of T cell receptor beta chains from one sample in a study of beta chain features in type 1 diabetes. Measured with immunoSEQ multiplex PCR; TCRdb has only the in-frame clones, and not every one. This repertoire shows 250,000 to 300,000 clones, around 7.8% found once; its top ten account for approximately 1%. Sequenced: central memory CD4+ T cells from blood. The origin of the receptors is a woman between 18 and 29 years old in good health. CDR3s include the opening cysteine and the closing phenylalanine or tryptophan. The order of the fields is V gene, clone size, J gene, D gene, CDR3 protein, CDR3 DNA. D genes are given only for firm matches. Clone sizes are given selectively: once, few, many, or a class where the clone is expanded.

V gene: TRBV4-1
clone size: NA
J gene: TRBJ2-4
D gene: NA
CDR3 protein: CASSQIGVAKNIQYF
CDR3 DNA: TGCGCCAGCAGCCAGATAGGGGTAGCCAAAAACATTCAGTACTTC

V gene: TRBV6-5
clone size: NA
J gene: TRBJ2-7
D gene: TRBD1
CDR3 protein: CASTRPGTGYEQYF
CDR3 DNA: TGTGCCAGCACCCGTCCCGGGACAGGCTACGAGCAGTACTTC

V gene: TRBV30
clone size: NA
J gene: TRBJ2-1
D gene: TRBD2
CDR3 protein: CAWSAGLASGNEQFF
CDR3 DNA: TGTGCCTGGAGTGCCGGACTAGCGAGTGGAAATGAGCAGTTCTTC

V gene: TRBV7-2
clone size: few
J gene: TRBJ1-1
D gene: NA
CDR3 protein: CASSPYLNTEAFF
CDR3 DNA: TGTGCCAGCAGCCCATACTTGAACACTGAAGCTTTCTTT

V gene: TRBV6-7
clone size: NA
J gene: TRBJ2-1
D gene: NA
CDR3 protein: CASSYSVAGSLLDEQFF
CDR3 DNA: TGTGCCAGCAGTTACTCGGTTGCGGGTTCTTTGCTCGATGAGCAGTTCTTC

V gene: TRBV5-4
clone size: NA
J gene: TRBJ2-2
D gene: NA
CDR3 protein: CASSSGLLGTGELFF
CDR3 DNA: TGTGCCAGCAGCTCTGGCCTACTCGGCACCGGGGAGCTGTTTTTT

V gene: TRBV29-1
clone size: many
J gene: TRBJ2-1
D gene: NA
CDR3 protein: CSGTMKGDEQFF
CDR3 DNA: TGCAGCGGTACTATGAAGGGCGATGAGCAGTTCTTC

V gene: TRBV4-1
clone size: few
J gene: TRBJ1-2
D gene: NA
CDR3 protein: CASSQLTGIYGYTF
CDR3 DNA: TGCGCCAGCAGCCAGCTGACAGGAATCTATGGCTACACCTTC

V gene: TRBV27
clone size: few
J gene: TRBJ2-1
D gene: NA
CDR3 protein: CASRSQRGRAYNEQFF
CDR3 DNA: TGTGCCAGCAGATCCCAACGGGGCAGGGCGTACAATGAGCAGTTCTTC

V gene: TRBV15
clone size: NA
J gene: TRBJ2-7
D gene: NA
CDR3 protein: CATSRGRGIYEQYF
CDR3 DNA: TGTGCCACCAGCAGAGGGAGGGGTATCTACGAGCAGTACTTC

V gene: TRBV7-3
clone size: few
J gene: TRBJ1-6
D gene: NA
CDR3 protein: CASSSTGSNSPLHF
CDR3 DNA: TGTGCCAGCAGCTCTACAGGCTCTAATTCACCCCTCCACTTT

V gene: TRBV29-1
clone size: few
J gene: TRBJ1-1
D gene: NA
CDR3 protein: CSVGTGTEAFF
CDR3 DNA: TGCAGCGTTGGGACGGGGACTGAAGCTTTCTTT

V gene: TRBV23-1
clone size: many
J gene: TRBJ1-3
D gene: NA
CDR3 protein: CASSQRQWEGNTIYF
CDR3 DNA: TGCGCCAGCAGTCAAAGACAGTGGGAAGGAAACACCATATATTTT

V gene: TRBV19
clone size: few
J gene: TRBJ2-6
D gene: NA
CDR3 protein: CASSMGGRSGANVLTF
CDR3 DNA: TGTGCCAGTAGTATGGGGGGCCGCTCTGGGGCCAACGTCCTGACTTTC

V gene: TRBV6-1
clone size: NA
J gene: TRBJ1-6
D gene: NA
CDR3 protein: CASSENRAGSSPLHF
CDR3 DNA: TGTGCCAGCAGTGAAAACAGGGCTGGAAGTTCACCCCTCCACTTT

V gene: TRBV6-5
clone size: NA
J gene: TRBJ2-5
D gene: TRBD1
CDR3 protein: CASSHGTGGETQYF
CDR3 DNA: TGTGCCAGCAGTCACGGGACAGGGGGAGAGACCCAGTACTTC

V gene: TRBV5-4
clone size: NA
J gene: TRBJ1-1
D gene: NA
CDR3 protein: CASSKGQWGTEAFF
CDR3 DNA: TGTGCCAGCAGCAAGGGCCAATGGGGCACTGAAGCTTTCTTT

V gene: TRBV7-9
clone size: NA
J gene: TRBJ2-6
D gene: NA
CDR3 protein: CASSLVLGANVLTF
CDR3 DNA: TGTGCCAGCAGCTTAGTTCTCGGGGCCAACGTCCTGACTTTC

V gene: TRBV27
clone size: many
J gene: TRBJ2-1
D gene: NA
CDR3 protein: CASSSARVSHNEQFF
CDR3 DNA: TGTGCCAGCAGTTCGGCGCGAGTCTCCCACAATGAGCAGTTCTTC

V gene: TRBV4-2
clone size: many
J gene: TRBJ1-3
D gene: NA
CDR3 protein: CASSQADSASGNTIYF
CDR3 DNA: TGTGCCAGCAGCCAAGCCGACAGTGCCTCTGGAAACACCATATATTTT

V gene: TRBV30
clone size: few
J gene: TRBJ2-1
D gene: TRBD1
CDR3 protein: CAWSTGGSYNEQFF
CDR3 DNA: TGTGCCTGGAGTACAGGGGGCTCCTACAATGAGCAGTTCTTC

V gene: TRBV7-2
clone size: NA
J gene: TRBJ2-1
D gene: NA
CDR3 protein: CASSLAGVTYNEQFF
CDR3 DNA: TGTGCCAGCAGCTTAGCGGGAGTGACCTACAATGAGCAGTTCTTC